The 12 T cell receptor beta chains below all came from one sample that was sequenced in a study of blood T cell repertoires in COVID-19. The table came from immunoSEQ multiplex PCR; TCRdb's copy has only in-frame clones and leaves some out. The sample lists about 200,000 clones, 81% occurring once. The source material was peripheral blood. The receptor set was obtained from a woman older than 75 with acute or convalescent COVID-19.

The chain employs TRBV6-5 and TRBJ2-3; 8 bases are a match to TRBD2. The CDR3 totals 14 residues. Germline values: CDR1 MNHEY, CDR2 SVGAGI. J was trimmed by 6 bases and V by 6 bases; bases with no gene match: 8. As DNA, the CDR3 is TGTGCCAGCAGGCCACGGGGGGGCGGGGATACGCAGTATTTT. Encoded protein: CASRPRGGGDTQYF.

This clone was seen just once. The J gene is TRBJ2-7, the V gene TRBV5-1; weak D call: TRBD2 (6 bases). V lost 0 bases and J lost 3, with 13 bases in between. The CDR3 is 15 amino acids. Germline CDR1 is SGHRS and CDR2 is YFSETQ. CDR3 DNA: TGCGCCAGCAGCTTGGCCGGACTACCGAGCTACGAGCAGTACTTC. Translating gives CASSLAGLPSYEQYF.

The chain couples TRBV9 to TRBJ1-3; D remains unclear. The V end was cut by 2 bases, the J end by 2 bases, with 8 bases between. The CDR3 is 14 amino acids. CDR1 and CDR2 (germline): SGDLS, YYNGEE. The CDR3 bases are TGTGCCAGCAGCGTCTTAGCCGCTGGAAACACCATATATTTT. Its protein product is CASSVLAAGNTIYF.

The chain couples TRBV6-5 to TRBJ2-1, with a weak D call TRBD2 (6 bases). This CDR3 comprises 12 residues. The V end was cut by 6 bases, the J end by 7 bases, with 10 bases between. Germline values: CDR1 MNHEY, CDR2 SVGAGI. In DNA form, the CDR3 reads TGTGCCAGCAGCCGGGCGGGAAATGAGCAGTTCTTC. Translating gives CASSRAGNEQFF.

The chain is built from TRBV18 and TRBJ1-1; no clear D. Germline lookup yields CDR1 KGHSH and CDR2 LQKENI. V gave up 3 bases and J gave up 5 bases, with 13 bases separating them. CDR3 length: 14 residues. In DNA form, the CDR3 reads TGTGCCAGCTCACCTGGAGACCATCGGACTGAAGCTTTCTTT. Its translation is CASSPGDHRTEAFF. Drawing the rest from reference TRBV18 and TRBJ1-1, the complete variable domain is NAGVMQNPRHLVRRRGQEARLRCSPMKGHSHVYWYRQLPEEGLKFMVYLQKENIIDESGMPKERFSAEFPKEGPSILRIQQVVRGDSAAYFCASSPGDHRTEAFFGQGTRLTVV.

The CDR3 DNA reads as TGTGCCTGGGGTTCGGGACAATTACACTACGAGCAGTACTTC. Its protein product is CAWGSGQLHYEQYF. This chain joins TRBV30 and TRBJ2-7; D perhaps matches TRBD1 (6 bases). The V and J ends lost 5 bases and 3 bases respectively, with 17 bases between them. The germline V gene encodes CDR1 GTSNPN and CDR2 SVGIG (reference sequence). The CDR3 spans 14 residues.

V and J are TRBV5-1 and TRBJ1-6; 9 positions match TRBD1. The junction had 6 bases not matched to a gene; V was cut back by 4 bases and J by 7 bases. CDR3 size: 15 residues. Germline values: CDR1 SGHRS, CDR2 YFSETQ. As DNA, the CDR3 is TGCGCCAGCAGCCTAGGGACAGGGCCGAATTCACCCCTCCACTTT. Translating gives CASSLGTGPNSPLHF.

The chain combines TRBV5-6 with TRBJ2-2; D might be TRBD2 (7 bases). The V and J ends lost 4 bases and 4 bases respectively, with 17 bases between them. Germline values: CDR1 SGHDT, CDR2 YYEEEE. The CDR3 loop spans 16 amino acids. DNA for the CDR3: TGTGCCAGCAGCCCCGAGAGGGGGGGCCTCACCGGGGAGCTGTTTTTT. This sequence encodes CASSPERGGLTGELFF.

The count of this clone is one. The chain joins TRBV3-1 (or the pseudogene TRBV3-2) to TRBJ1-6, with D hard to call. The CDR3 contains 14 residues. Trimming pared 1 base from V and 7 bases from J, leaving 8 bases between. Germline values: CDR1 LGHDT, CDR2 YNNKEL (reference sequence). The CDR3 DNA is TGTGCCAGCAGCCAAGGTGGCGGGAATTCACCCCTCCACTTT. It yields the protein CASSQGGGNSPLHF.

This chain joins TRBV3-1 (or the pseudogene TRBV3-2) and TRBJ1-6; D remains ambiguous. Germline V gene data show CDR1 as LGHDT and CDR2 as YNNKEL (reference sequence). Trimming removed 4 bases at V and 10 bases at J, with 26 bases between. The CDR3 sequence is 18 residues long. This chain's CDR3 is CASSPSSPLSGNRSPLHF. In DNA, the CDR3 is TGTGCCAGCAGCCCAAGTAGCCCCCTCTCGGGGAATCGGTCACCCCTCCACTTT.

The chain combines TRBV7-9 with TRBJ1-4; TRBD1 aligns across 7 bases. The CDR3 totals 14 residues. V lost 1 base to trimming and J lost 7 bases; unmatched junction nucleotides: 3. Germline-derived CDR1 and CDR2 are SEHNR and FQNEAQ (reference sequence). The CDR3 is CASSLGPGGEKLFF. For the CDR3, the DNA is TGTGCCAGCAGCTTAGGGCCAGGGGGTGAAAAACTGTTTTTT.

This chain joins TRBV6-4 and TRBJ2-2, with D possibly TRBD2 on 7 matching bases. CDR1 and CDR2 (germline): MRHNA, SNTAGT. The CDR3 runs to 14 residues. V lost 8 bases and J lost 8, with 18 bases in between. The CDR3 nucleotides are TGTGCCAGCCGGGGGGCATGGGCCTCGGGGGAGCTGTTTTTT. Translated, it gives CASRGAWASGELFF.